This T cell receptor (beta chain) emerged from a study of blood T cell repertoires in COVID-19. On the study more broadly: The United States, Italy and Spain were the sources of the acute and convalescent COVID-19 samples. The analysed material was cDNA or gDNA that came from T cells, B-cell-depleted T cells, or PBMCs.

In the original processing: Amplified reference gene primers provided the basis for estimating nucleated cell counts. The method was immunoSEQ multiplex PCR; TCRdb's version includes in-frame clones alone and lacks a portion of them. That table furnishes V, J and clone size, whereas the DNA furnished D and trimming. The repertoire includes about 89,000 clones, roughly 74% of them detected once, and 6.3% sits in the top ten. V lost 11 bases, J lost 5 bases, and 9 bases stayed unmatched. The germline V gene encodes CDR1 SEHNR and CDR2 FQNEAQ (reference sequence). CDR3 size: 13 residues. While infection was still active, Seattle patients were enrolled and then followed longitudinally.

This TCR came from a man aged 65 to 85 with COVID-19, enrolled during active disease. This chain joins TRBV7-9 and TRBJ2-3, with 8 nucleotides matching TRBD1. Input material: peripheral blood. CDR3 DNA sequence: TGTGCCGTTGGTGGCAGGGGGCTAGATACGCAGTATTTT. Translating gives CAVGGRGLDTQYF.